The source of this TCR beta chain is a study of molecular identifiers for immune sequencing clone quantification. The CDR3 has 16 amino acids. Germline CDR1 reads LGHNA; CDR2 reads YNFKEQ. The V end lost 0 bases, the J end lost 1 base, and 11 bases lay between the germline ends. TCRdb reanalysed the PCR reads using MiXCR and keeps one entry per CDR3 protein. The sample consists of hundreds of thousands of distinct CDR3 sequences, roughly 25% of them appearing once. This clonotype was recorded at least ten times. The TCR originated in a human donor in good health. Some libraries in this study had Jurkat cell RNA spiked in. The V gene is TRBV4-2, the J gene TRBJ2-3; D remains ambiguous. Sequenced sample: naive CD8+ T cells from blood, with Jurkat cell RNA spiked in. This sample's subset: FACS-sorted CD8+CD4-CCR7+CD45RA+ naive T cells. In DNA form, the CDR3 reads TGTGCCAGCAGCCAAGATCGAACGATGGGCACAGATACGCAGTATTTT. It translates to CASSQDRTMGTDTQYF.